This T cell receptor beta chain was identified during a study of T cells after yellow fever vaccination. TCRdb recomputed calls from the 5' RACE reads with MiXCR, one row per CDR3 protein. The profile shows 230,000 or so distinct CDR3 sequences, 5.5% to 8.5% of them singletons. CDR1 DFQATT and CDR2 SNEGSKA come from the germline V gene (reference sequence). The CDR3 extends over 12 amino acids. V was shortened by 6 bases and J by 9 bases, with 15 bases between the two germline ends. The chain recombines TRBV20-1 with TRBJ2-1, with D possibly TRBD2 on 6 matching bases. The sequence was collected from a man younger than 45 who received the YFV17D yellow fever vaccine. Sequences were derived from CD4+ T cells sorted from PBMCs, sampled on the day of the yellow fever booster vaccination. In DNA, the CDR3 is TGCAGTGCCGTGGGACTGTCTCCTGAGCAGTTCTTC. Translation: CSAVGLSPEQFF.